One sample yielded the 25 T cell receptor beta chains listed below, sequenced in a study of blood T cells in healthy people across ages. A second about 7 to 11 cycle PCR used barcoded and J-beta primers. TCRdb recomputed calls from the 5' RACE reads with MiXCR, one row per CDR3 protein. This sample carries almost 1 million distinct CDR3 sequences, about 51% of them seen once, and the ten largest clones take about 22%. The sample comprised blood. Receptor source: an older woman in good health.

This clonotype has only a few counts. The CDR3 protein is CSVVPSGRGNEQFF. DNA for the CDR3: TGCAGCGTTGTCCCTAGCGGGAGAGGTAATGAGCAGTTCTTC. The chain uses TRBV29-1 and TRBJ2-1, with 10 bases fitting TRBD2. V trimming: 4 bases; J trimming: 7 bases; junction bases outside the gene matches: 7. CDR3 length: 14 residues. From germline, CDR1 is SQVTM and CDR2 ANQGSEA.

The rearrangement links TRBV5-6 to TRBJ2-7; D possibly corresponds to TRBD1 (6 bases). Germline CDR1 reads SGHDT; CDR2 reads YYEEEE. V lost 1 base, J lost 6 bases, and 14 bases lay in between. The CDR3 is 14 amino acids. CDR3 sequence (DNA): TGTGCCAGCAGCTTGATAAGGGGGACGGGCGAGCAGTACTTC. Its protein product is CASSLIRGTGEQYF.

The V gene is TRBV12-3 or TRBV12-4, the J gene TRBJ2-4; TRBD2 aligns across 7 bases. The J call may be mistaken, given a closer DNA end match to TRBJ2-7. The CDR3 totals 15 residues. DNA for the CDR3: TGTGCCAGCAGTTTAGCGCGGGGAGGGCAGTACGAGCAGTACTTC. Translating gives CASSLARGGQYEQYF.

The genes are TRBV20-1 and TRBJ1-5; TRBD1 aligns across 10 bases. Germline values: CDR1 DFQATT, CDR2 SNEGSKA (reference sequence). Trimming cost V 4 bases and J 5 bases; bases outside gene matches: 5. This CDR3 contains 14 residues. The CDR3 DNA reads TGCAGTGCTAAACGAGGACAGGGGGATCAGCCCCAGCATTTT. Its protein product is CSAKRGQGDQPQHF.

The table lists this clonotype with a few counts. The V gene is TRBV7-2, the J gene TRBJ2-1, with TRBD1 as a possible D gene (5 bases). CDR1 is SGHTA, CDR2 FQGNSA, per germline. This CDR3 has 16 amino acids. Deletions cut 4 bases from V and 2 bases from J, with 15 bases between. CDR3 amino acids: CASSYQRQYTYNEQFF. In DNA, the CDR3 is TGTGCCAGCAGCTATCAAAGACAGTACACCTACAATGAGCAGTTCTTC.

The CDR3 spells CASRQTGTGNTEAFF. Written as DNA, the CDR3 is TGTGCCAGCAGACAAACCGGGACAGGGAACACTGAAGCTTTCTTT. The genes are TRBV28 and TRBJ1-1, with 8 positions matching TRBD1. J lost 1 base, V lost 6 bases, and 7 bases had no gene match. From germline, CDR1 is MDHEN and CDR2 SYDVKM. The CDR3 runs to 15 residues.

V usage is TRBV11-2 and J usage is TRBJ2-7; TRBD1 matches 8 bases. Losses at the gene ends were 0 bases for V and 1 base for J; bases not matched to a gene: 11. In germline, CDR1 is SGHAT, CDR2 FQNNGV. This CDR3 has 18 amino acids. For the CDR3, the DNA is TGTGCCAGCAGCTTAGAGCCGAGGGGGACAGGAAAGTCCTACGAGCAGTACTTC. It codes for CASSLEPRGTGKSYEQYF.

The chain recombines TRBV27 with TRBJ1-1; no clear D. Germline V CDR1 and CDR2: MNHEY, SMNVEV (reference sequence). This CDR3 has 16 residues. V lost 2 bases and J lost 1, with 14 bases in between. The CDR3 bases are TGTGCCAGCAGTTTAACCTTCGGACGGCCGAACACTGAAGCTTTCTTT. Its protein product is CASSLTFGRPNTEAFF.

V and J are TRBV6-2 or TRBV6-3 and TRBJ2-2; a weak D match, TRBD2 (5 bases). The CDR3 is 17 residues long. Germline-derived CDR1 and CDR2 are MNHEY and SVGEGT. The V end was cut by 6 bases, the J end by 7 bases, with 24 bases between. CDR3 protein: CASSPLTGTHINGELFF. CDR3 nucleotides: TGTGCCAGCAGCCCACTAACGGGAACCCACATCAACGGGGAGCTGTTTTTT.

As regards this clonotype: A junction end diverges from the germline sequence, so it may reflect a read error. The chain employs TRBV28 and TRBJ2-5, with 9 bases aligning to TRBD2. The CDR3 contains 15 residues. Germline V gene data show CDR1 as MDHEN and CDR2 as SYDVKM. CDR3 sequence (DNA): TGTGCCAGCAGCCGACTAGCGGCTTACCAAGGGACCCAGTACTTC. Translation: CASSRLAAYQGTQYF.

The chain uses TRBV12-3 or TRBV12-4 and TRBJ1-5; 10 nucleotides align to TRBD1. The CDR3 extends over 15 amino acids. V shed 5 bases and J 5 bases; nucleotides not matched to a gene: 6. CDR3: CASSPRDRGDQPQHF. The CDR3 nucleotides read TGTGCCAGCAGTCCCCGGGACAGGGGCGATCAGCCCCAGCATTTT.

The genes are TRBV7-2 and TRBJ1-5; perhaps TRBD1 as D (5 bases). The CDR3 length is 17 residues. The germline V gene encodes CDR1 SGHTA and CDR2 FQGNSA. Trimming removed 3 bases from V and 2 bases from J, with 17 bases in between. The CDR3 protein is CASSFRRGVGGNQPQHF. CDR3 nucleotide sequence: TGTGCCAGCAGCTTTAGACGAGGTGTAGGGGGCAATCAGCCCCAGCATTTT.

Concerning this clonotype: A much larger clone differs from this one at a single base, so this may be a read error. The chain links TRBV7-8 to TRBJ1-6; D is ambiguous. Germline CDR1 is SGHVS and CDR2 is FQNEAQ. This CDR3 is built from 14 residues. Between the trimmed V and J ends, which lost 5 bases and 9 bases, there was a span of 14 bases. The CDR3 sequence is CASSLQNSGSPLHF. The CDR3 DNA reads TGTGCCAGCAGCCTTCAAAACTCGGGTTCACCCCTCCACTTT. Variable domain in full (rest from reference TRBV7-8 and TRBJ1-6): GAGVSQSPRYKVAKRGQDVALRCDPISGHVSLFWYQQALGQGPEFLTYFQNEAQLDKSGLPSDRFFAERPEGSVSTLKIQRTQQEDSAVYLCASSLQNSGSPLHFGNGTRLTVT.

The V and J genes are TRBV4-2 and TRBJ2-2, with D tentatively TRBD2 (5 bases). Germline CDR1 and CDR2: LGHNA and YNFKEQ. Trimming took 0 bases from V and 4 from J, leaving 12 bases between them. This CDR3 is 16 amino acids long. The DNA for the CDR3 is TGTGCCAGCAGCCAAGATTTGAGGGAGATCACCGGGGAGCTGTTTTTT. The encoded protein is CASSQDLREITGELFF.

Regarding this clonotype: It is unclear where the CDR3 begins or ends on the DNA, so no DNA is shown, and the CDR3 is as TCRdb lists it. Here the CDR3 reads CSSSTSGYEQYF. The J gene is TRBJ2-4, the V gene TRBV2. Inclusive of both ends, the CDR3 amounts to 12 amino acids. The germline V gene has CDR1 SNHLY and CDR2 FYNNEI.

The gene calls are TRBV3-1 and TRBJ2-4; unclear D gene. Near its end, the DNA agrees better with TRBJ2-7, so the J call may be wrong. CDR1 is LGHDT, CDR2 YNNKEL, per germline (reference sequence). The CDR3 covers 13 residues. The CDR3 sequence is CASSAPGFYEQYF. DNA of the CDR3: TGTGCCAGCAGCGCCCCTGGTTTCTACGAGCAGTACTTC.

This clonotype was recorded a few times. The CDR3 sequence is CSARADRDGASNQPQHF. CDR3 nucleotides: TGCAGTGCTAGAGCCGACAGGGATGGAGCTAGCAATCAGCCCCAGCATTTT. The chain uses TRBV20-1 and TRBJ1-5; the match to TRBD1 covers 7 bases. There are 17 residues in the CDR3. J was trimmed by 0 bases and V by 1 base; bases with no gene match: 9. Germline V lookup: CDR1 DFQATT, CDR2 SNEGSKA (reference sequence).

This clonotype was counted only a few times. This rearrangement joins TRBV3-1 to TRBJ2-5; TRBD2 aligns across 10 bases. Germline lookup yields CDR1 LGHDT and CDR2 YNNKEL (reference sequence). The V and J ends lost 8 bases and 1 base, in that order; junction bases with no gene match: 10. This CDR3 region has 16 residues. CDR3 bases: TGTGCCAGCGGCTCCCGGACTAGCGGAGCCCAAGAGACCCAGTACTTC. Amino acid sequence: CASGSRTSGAQETQYF.

There are a few counts of this clonotype. The chain is built from TRBV6-2 or TRBV6-3 and TRBJ2-5, with D possibly being TRBD1 (6 bases). With 5 bases removed from V and 7 bases from J, the gap between germline ends came to 11 bases. The germline V gene encodes CDR1 MNHEY and CDR2 SVGEGT. The CDR3 spans 12 residues. CDR3 loop: CASSRGFGTQYF. The CDR3 DNA reads as TGTGCCAGCAGTAGGGGGTTTGGGACCCAGTACTTC.

This sequence joins TRBV6-1 and TRBJ2-7, with D possibly TRBD1 on 6 matching bases. Trimming cost V 7 bases and J 0 bases, with 10 bases left between them. Germline loops: CDR1 MNHNS, CDR2 SASEGT. This CDR3 contains 13 residues. This CDR3 reads CASKGGDSYEQYF. In nucleotides, the CDR3 is TGTGCCAGCAAAGGGGGTGACTCCTACGAGCAGTACTTC.

V gene TRBV6-1 combines with J gene TRBJ1-2, with no clear D. The CDR3 runs to 14 residues. Germline values: CDR1 MNHNS, CDR2 SASEGT. V lost 1 base and J 0 bases, leaving 6 bases between the germline ends. The CDR3 region is CASSEVGANYGYTF. DNA for the CDR3: TGTGCCAGCAGTGAAGTTGGAGCTAACTATGGCTACACCTTC.

The chain combines TRBV12-3 or TRBV12-4 with TRBJ2-4, with D perhaps matching TRBD2 (6 bases). The CDR3 loop spans 14 amino acids. The V gene lost 3 bases and the J gene lost 2 bases, with 8 bases spanning the gap. The DNA of the CDR3 is TGTGCCAGCAGTTTTGGGGGGACCAAAAACATTCAGTACTTC. Amino acids: CASSFGGTKNIQYF.

The V and J genes are TRBV7-9 and TRBJ2-7; the D gene is possibly TRBD1 (6 bases). The CDR3 totals 12 residues. V was trimmed by 3 bases and J by 7 bases, leaving 10 bases between them. Germline V lookup: CDR1 SEHNR, CDR2 FQNEAQ (reference sequence). As DNA, the CDR3 is TGTGCCAGCAGCTTCGGACAGCTGGAGCAGTACTTC. Amino acids: CASSFGQLEQYF.

The chain uses TRBV28 and TRBJ2-3, with 7 bases fitting TRBD1. Germline loops: CDR1 MDHEN, CDR2 SYDVKM. J was trimmed by 0 bases and V by 6 bases; bases with no gene match: 9. The CDR3 runs 16 residues. CDR3: CASRLPGQLSTDTQYF. Here the CDR3 DNA reads TGTGCCAGCAGACTTCCGGGACAGCTAAGCACAGATACGCAGTATTTT.

This clonotype has a handful of counts. The genes are TRBV12-3 or TRBV12-4 and TRBJ2-4; D is possibly TRBD1 (6 bases). The assigned J gene may be wrong: the sequence end matches TRBJ2-5 better. The CDR3 consists of 17 residues. CDR3: CASSAPWPGHGDETQYF. The CDR3 DNA is TGTGCCAGCAGCGCTCCATGGCCGGGACATGGGGATGAGACCCAGTACTTC.